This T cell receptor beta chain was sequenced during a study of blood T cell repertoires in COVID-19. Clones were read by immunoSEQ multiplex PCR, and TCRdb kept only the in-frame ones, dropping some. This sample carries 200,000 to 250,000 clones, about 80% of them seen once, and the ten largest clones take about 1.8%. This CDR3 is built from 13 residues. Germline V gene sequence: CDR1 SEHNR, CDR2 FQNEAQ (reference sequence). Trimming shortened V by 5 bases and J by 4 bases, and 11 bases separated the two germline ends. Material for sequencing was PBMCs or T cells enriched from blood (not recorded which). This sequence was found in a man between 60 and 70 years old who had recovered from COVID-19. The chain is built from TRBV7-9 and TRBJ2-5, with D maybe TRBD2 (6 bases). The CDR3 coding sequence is TGTGCCAGCAGCCCCTGGCGGGGAGAGACCCAGTACTTC. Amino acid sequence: CASSPWRGETQYF. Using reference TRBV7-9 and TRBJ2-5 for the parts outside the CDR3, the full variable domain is DTGVSQNPRHKITKRGQNVTFRCDPISEHNRLYWYRQTLGQGPEFLTYFQNEAQLEKSRLLSDRFSAERPKGSFSTLEIQRTEQGDSAMYLCASSPWRGETQYFGPGTRLLVL.